The sequence of this T cell receptor beta chain was determined in a study of a mutant IDH1 vaccine in newly diagnosed glioma. Study background: Vaccination started 4-6 weeks after radiotherapy alone, or with temozolomide cycles. Standard pretreatment was either radiotherapy, temozolomide, or, for most, radiochemotherapy with temozolomide.

The trim removed 6 bases at V and 5 bases at J, leaving 11 bases unmatched. The CDR3 runs 16 residues. Per the germline V gene, CDR1 is LNHDA and CDR2 is SQIVND (reference sequence). Generated by immunoSEQ multiplex PCR, the TCRdb table keeps only in-frame clones and is missing some. Of tens of thousands of clones in the sample, about 89% were seen once. The sample's time point: week 23, last vaccination. Vaccine doses each comprised 300 ug of mutant IDH1 20-mer peptide, with topical imiquimod. On this clone itself: Its antigen is unidentified.

The sample was PBMCs, taken from a glioma patient whose treatment included an IDH1 peptide vaccine. The clonotype comes from a man aged 40-50 years with glioma. This chain links TRBV19 with TRBJ1-5; 9 bases align to TRBD1. CDR3 coding DNA: TGTGCCAGTAGAACAGGGGGCACGGTCCAAGATCAGCCCCAGCATTTT. Translating it yields CASRTGGTVQDQPQHF.